This T cell receptor beta chain was recorded in a study of early T cells in non-severe SARS-CoV-2 infection. Study-wide results and caveats: There was a bias toward anti-spike CD8 responses in VDJdb matching, which missed private and CD4 specificities.

Unique molecular identifiers were affixed to single, distinct cDNA molecules. TCRdb reprocessed the 5' RACE reads with MiXCR, giving one entry per CDR3 protein. The table has about 61,000 distinct CDR3 sequences, around 13% seen once; the top ten hold about 1%. About this clonotype itself: The antigen remains unidentified.

Per germline, CDR1 SGHAT and CDR2 FQDESV (reference sequence). V lost 5 bases, J lost 4 bases, and 23 bases lay in between. The CDR3 runs 17 residues. The rearrangement joins TRBV11-1 to TRBJ2-5; D is undetermined. The clonotype comes from an adult who was a healthcare worker with PCR-confirmed SARS-CoV-2 infection or an uninfected control (not recorded which). The donor label of this sample is uncertain. The starting material was whole blood, obtained at baseline. The CDR3 bases are TGTGCCAGCAGCCCAGGAATTGGCCTCGGGTCCCTAGAGACCCAGTACTTC. Amino acid sequence: CASSPGIGLGSLETQYF.